A single sample gave rise to the 19 T cell receptor beta chains below, sequenced in a study of T cell responses to AZD1222 COVID-19 vaccine. Assay used: immunoSEQ multiplex PCR; TCRdb lists only in-frame clones, some missing. The repertoire holds 100,000 to 150,000 clones, with approximately 86% as singletons. The sample consisted of peripheral blood, taken on day 0 of AZD1222 vaccination. The receptors here all came from an adult in good health.

The chain couples TRBV7-2 to TRBJ2-3, with 9 bases aligning to TRBD1. The J segment lost 1 base and the V segment lost 5 bases, leaving 13 bases of the junction unmatched. The CDR3 length is 18 residues. Looked up from germline, CDR1 is SGHTA and CDR2 is FQGNSA. CDR3 amino acids: CASSPGTGRTLRTDTQYF. CDR3 DNA sequence: TGTGCCAGCAGCCCGGGGACAGGGCGCACATTACGCACAGATACGCAGTATTTT.

The chain employs TRBV19 and TRBJ1-4; 7 positions match TRBD1. This CDR3 spans 14 amino acids. CDR1 and CDR2 (germline): LNHDA, SQIVND (reference sequence). V gave up 3 bases and J gave up 6 bases; unmatched junction bases: 4. CDR3 protein: CASSMSRGDEKLFF. CDR3 coding DNA: TGTGCCAGTAGTATGAGCAGGGGGGATGAAAAACTGTTTTTT.

This chain joins TRBV9 and TRBJ2-3, with 12 bases lining up with TRBD1. Per the germline V gene, CDR1 is SGDLS and CDR2 is YYNGEE. The CDR3 loop spans 15 amino acids. V lost 6 bases and J lost 7; bases outside the gene matches: 9. The DNA of the CDR3 is TGTGCCAGCAAACGAGGGGGACAGGGGGCAAATACGCAGTATTTT. Protein sequence: CASKRGGQGANTQYF.

The V gene is TRBV5-1, the J gene TRBJ1-2, with D possibly TRBD1 on 5 matching bases. CDR3 size: 16 residues. Trimming removed 1 base at V and 0 bases at J, with 13 bases between. In germline, CDR1 is SGHRS, CDR2 YFSETQ. CDR3 in DNA: TGCGCCAGCAGCTTGCCTGGATCGACAGCTAACTATGGCTACACCTTC. Translation gives CASSLPGSTANYGYTF. The variable domain in full, completed from reference TRBV5-1 and TRBJ1-2, reads KAGVTQTPRYLIKTRGQQVTLSCSPISGHRSVSWYQQTPGQGLQFLFEYFSETQRNKGNFPGRFSGRQFSNSRSEMNVSTLELGDSALYLCASSLPGSTANYGYTFGSGTRLTVV.

This chain uses TRBV5-5 with TRBJ1-1; D remains unclear. The germline V gene encodes CDR1 SGHKS and CDR2 YYEKEE (reference sequence). The CDR3 is made up of 14 amino acids. Trimming took off 1 base at V and 0 bases at J, with 7 bases between the two ends. DNA for the CDR3: TGTGCCAGCAGCTTGTTGTCTTTGAACACTGAAGCTTTCTTT. This translates into CASSLLSLNTEAFF.

The rearrangement uses TRBV7-2 and TRBJ1-3; possible D gene TRBD1, 6 bases. Per germline, CDR1 SGHTA and CDR2 FQGNSA. This CDR3 has 14 amino acids. Trimming shortened V by 5 bases and J by 7 bases, and 15 bases separated the two germline ends. CDR3 bases: TGTGCCAGCAGCCCAGGGGCGATTGGGAACACCATATATTTT. Amino acids: CASSPGAIGNTIYF. Complete variable domain (other parts from reference TRBV7-2 and TRBJ1-3): GAGVSQSPSNKVTEKGKDVELRCDPISGHTALYWYRQSLGQGLEFLIYFQGNSAPDKSGLPSDRFSAERTGGSVSTLTIQRTQQEDSAVYLCASSPGAIGNTIYFGEGSWLTVV.

V gene TRBV5-5 combines with J gene TRBJ1-1; D not resolved. The CDR3 extends over 13 amino acids. Germline values: CDR1 SGHKS, CDR2 YYEKEE (reference sequence). V lost 7 bases to trimming and J lost 4 bases, with 14 bases between them. In nucleotides, the CDR3 is TGTGCCAGCCGGGTTGGAGTTTCCACTGAAGCTTTCTTT. It codes for CASRVGVSTEAFF. Combining the CDR3 with reference TRBV5-5 and TRBJ1-1 gives the whole variable domain DAGVTQSPTHLIKTRGQQVTLRCSPISGHKSVSWYQQVLGQGPQFIFQYYEKEERGRGNFPDRFSARQFPNYSSELNVNALLLGDSALYLCASRVGVSTEAFFGQGTRLTVV.

The chain has TRBV19 and TRBJ2-5; 9 bases line up with TRBD2. The V and J ends lost 5 bases and 1 base, in that order; junction bases with no gene match: 8. Germline values: CDR1 LNHDA, CDR2 SQIVND (reference sequence). The CDR3 has 16 amino acids. CDR3 nucleotides: TGTGCCAGTAGTCCAAAGCGGGGGGTCTTCCAAGAGACCCAGTACTTC. It yields the protein CASSPKRGVFQETQYF.

This clone was found once. The J gene is TRBJ2-1, the V gene TRBV6-1; TRBD2 aligns across 7 bases. Germline V gene lookup returns CDR1 MNHNS and CDR2 SASEGT. This CDR3 is 15 amino acids long. V trimming: 1 base; J trimming: 10 bases; junction bases outside the gene matches: 10. The CDR3 here is CASSEESGEAEEQFF. CDR3 DNA sequence: TGTGCCAGCAGTGAAGAGAGCGGGGAGGCTGAGGAGCAGTTCTTC.

The chain couples TRBV3-1 (or the pseudogene TRBV3-2) to TRBJ1-3, with D perhaps matching TRBD1 (5 bases). Trimming stripped 4 bases from V and 3 bases from J, with 10 bases between. This CDR3 is 14 amino acids long. In germline, CDR1 is LGHDT, CDR2 YNNKEL (reference sequence). The CDR3 loop reads CASSPRDRGNTIYF. CDR3 in DNA: TGTGCCAGCAGCCCCCGGGACCGTGGAAACACCATATATTTT.

The chain joins TRBV28 to TRBJ1-1; D is undetermined. Germline loops: CDR1 MDHEN, CDR2 SYDVKM. The CDR3 runs 10 residues. Trimming left V 3 bases short and J 8 bases short, with 4 bases between. Here the CDR3 reads CASSLGEAFF. CDR3 nucleotide sequence: TGTGCCAGCAGTTTGGGAGAAGCTTTCTTT. The full variable domain, its missing parts supplied by reference TRBV28 and TRBJ1-1, is DVKVTQSSRYLVKRTGEKVFLECVQDMDHENMFWYRQDPGLGLRLIYFSYDVKMKEKGDIPEGYSVSREKKERFSLILESASTNQTSMYLCASSLGEAFFGQGTRLTVV.

This clone was found once. The V gene is TRBV6-5, the J gene TRBJ1-2; weak D call: TRBD1 (6 bases). The CDR3 is 13 residues long. Per the germline V gene, CDR1 is MNHEY and CDR2 is SVGAGI. V shed 6 bases and J shed 8 bases, with 16 bases lying between them. Here the CDR3 reads CASSTYVGGGYTF. The CDR3 DNA is TGTGCCAGCAGCACCTACGTAGGGGGAGGCTACACCTTC.

The chain employs TRBV11-2 and TRBJ1-6, with TRBD1 as a possible D gene (5 bases). The ends were cut back, 7 bases at V and 8 bases at J, with 15 bases in the middle. The CDR3 covers 14 residues. CDR1 and CDR2 (germline): SGHAT, FQNNGV. Here the CDR3 reads CASTGAELDSPLHF. CDR3 in DNA: TGTGCCAGCACCGGGGCGGAACTCGATTCACCCCTCCACTTT.

This clone was counted once. The J gene is TRBJ2-1, the V gene TRBV4-2; D gene unclear. The CDR3 totals 18 residues. Germline CDR1 LGHNA, CDR2 YNFKEQ. Trimming removed 2 bases at V and 4 bases at J, with 21 bases between. This CDR3 is CASSQSASSGPKYNEQFF. The CDR3 coding sequence is TGTGCCAGCAGCCAATCGGCTTCTAGTGGGCCAAAATACAATGAGCAGTTCTTC.

J is TRBJ2-1 and V is TRBV2; the D is unclear. The CDR3 sequence is 11 residues long. Trimming took off 6 bases at V and 12 bases at J, with 12 bases between the two ends. Per germline, CDR1 SNHLY and CDR2 FYNNEI. CDR3 in amino acids: CASSLMGLQFF. Written as DNA, the CDR3 is TGTGCCAGCAGCCTGATGGGTCTGCAGTTCTTC. Variable domain in full (rest from reference TRBV2 and TRBJ2-1): EPEVTQTPSHQVTQMGQEVILRCVPISNHLYFYWYRQILGQKVEFLVSFYNNEISEKSEIFDDQFSVERPDGSNFTLKIRSTKLEDSAMYFCASSLMGLQFFGPGTRLTVL.

V is TRBV28 and J is TRBJ2-1, with D perhaps TRBD1 (5 bases). The CDR3 runs 12 residues. Trimming took off 5 bases at V and 10 bases at J, with 12 bases between the two ends. Germline V CDR1 and CDR2: MDHEN, SYDVKM. In nucleotides, the CDR3 is TGTGCCAGCAGTCCCCCCTACAGGGAGCAGTTCTTC. Translation gives CASSPPYREQFF.

V gene TRBV4-3 combines with J gene TRBJ1-3, with D unresolved. The CDR3 extends over 16 amino acids. Germline V CDR1 and CDR2: LGHNA, YSLEER. V was cut by 0 bases and J by 1 base, with 10 bases left in between. The CDR3: CASSQEAWVSGNTIYF. As DNA, the CDR3 is TGCGCCAGCAGCCAAGAGGCGTGGGTTTCTGGAAACACCATATATTTT.

The chain carries TRBV11-2 and TRBJ1-2, with D possibly matching TRBD1 (6 bases). V lost 4 bases, J lost 4 bases, and 16 bases lay in between. CDR1 and CDR2 (germline): SGHAT, FQNNGV. The CDR3 is 15 amino acids. CDR3 in amino acids: CASSSTGGLAYGYTF. The CDR3 DNA sequence: TGTGCCAGCAGCTCGACGGGGGGCTTGGCCTATGGCTACACCTTC. Drawing the rest from reference TRBV11-2 and TRBJ1-2, the complete variable domain is EAGVAQSPRYKIIEKRQSVAFWCNPISGHATLYWYQQILGQGPKLLIQFQNNGVVDDSQLPKDRFSAERLKGVDSTLKIQPAKLEDSAVYLCASSSTGGLAYGYTFGSGTRLTVV.

This clone was detected a few times. The chain links TRBV5-1 to TRBJ2-3; TRBD2 might be the D (6 bases). Germline CDR1 SGHRS, CDR2 YFSETQ. The V end lost 2 bases, the J end lost 5 bases, and 9 bases lay between the germline ends. CDR3 length equals 13 residues. The DNA for the CDR3 is TGCGCCAGCAGCTTATCGGGGGAAGATACGCAGTATTTT. It is translated as CASSLSGEDTQYF.